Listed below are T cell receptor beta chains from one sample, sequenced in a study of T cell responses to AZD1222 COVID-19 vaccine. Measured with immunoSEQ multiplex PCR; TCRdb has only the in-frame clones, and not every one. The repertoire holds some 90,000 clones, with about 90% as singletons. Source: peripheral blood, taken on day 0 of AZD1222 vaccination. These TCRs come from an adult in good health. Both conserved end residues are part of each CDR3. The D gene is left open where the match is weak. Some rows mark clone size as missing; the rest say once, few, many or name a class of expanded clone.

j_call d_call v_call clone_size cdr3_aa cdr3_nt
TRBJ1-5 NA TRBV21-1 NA CASSLPGQNQPQHF TGTGCCAGCAGCTTACCAGGACAAAATCAGCCCCAGCATTTT
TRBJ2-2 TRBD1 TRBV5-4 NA CASGTGGTTGELFF TGTGCCAGCGGGACAGGGGGTACCACCGGGGAGCTGTTTTTT
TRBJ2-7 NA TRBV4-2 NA CASSQEGGTGSNEQYF TGTGCCAGCAGCCAAGAGGGGGGGACAGGTAGCAACGAGCAGTACTTC
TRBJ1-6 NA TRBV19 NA CASSIGGSPLHF TGTGCCAGTAGTATTGGGGGATCACCCCTCCACTTT
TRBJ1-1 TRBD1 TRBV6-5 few CASRGTATEAFF TGTGCCAGCAGGGGGACAGCTACTGAAGCTTTCTTT
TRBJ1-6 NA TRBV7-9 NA CASTAGVEGSPLHF TGTGCCAGCACCGCAGGGGTGGAGGGGTCACCCCTCCACTTT
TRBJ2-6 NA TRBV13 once CASSLFGVPGANVLTF TGTGCCAGCAGCTTATTCGGCGTTCCTGGGGCCAACGTCCTGACTTTC
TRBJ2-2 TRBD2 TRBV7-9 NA CASSFRDYPGGELFF TGTGCCAGCAGCTTCAGGGACTACCCGGGGGGGGAGCTGTTTTTT
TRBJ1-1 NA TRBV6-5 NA CASNAMGKRPTEAFF TGTGCCAGCAACGCAATGGGGAAACGGCCCACTGAAGCTTTCTTT
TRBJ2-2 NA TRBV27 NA CASTHRRDSQAAGELFF TGTGCCAGCACTCACAGGAGGGACTCGCAGGCGGCCGGGGAGCTGTTTTTT
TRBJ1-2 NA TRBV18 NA CASSPNGPNYGYTF TGTGCCAGCTCACCCAATGGCCCGAACTATGGCTACACCTTC
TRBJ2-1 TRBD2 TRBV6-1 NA CASINSGNPYNEQFF TGTGCCAGCATAAACAGCGGGAACCCCTACAATGAGCAGTTCTTC
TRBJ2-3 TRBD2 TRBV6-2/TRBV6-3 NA CASSYSLAGGPASSTDTQYF TGTGCCAGCAGTTACTCCCTAGCGGGAGGGCCGGCGAGTAGCACAGATACGCAGTATTTT
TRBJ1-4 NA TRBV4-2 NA CASSQVEGRNNEKLFF TGTGCCAGCAGCCAAGTGGAAGGCAGGAACAATGAAAAACTGTTTTTT
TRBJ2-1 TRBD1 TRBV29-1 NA CSVTITGDPVTEQFF TGCAGCGTGACAATAACAGGGGACCCGGTTACAGAGCAGTTCTTC
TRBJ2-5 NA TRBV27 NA CASSLLGRYQETQYF TGTGCCAGCAGTTTACTAGGGCGGTACCAAGAGACCCAGTACTTC
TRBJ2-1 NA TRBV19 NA CASRRTNTRGNEQFF TGTGCCAGTAGGCGAACAAACACTAGAGGCAATGAGCAGTTCTTC
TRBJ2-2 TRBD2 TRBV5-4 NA CASSLRLAGEGTGELFF TGTGCCAGCAGCCTTCGACTAGCGGGAGAAGGCACCGGGGAGCTGTTTTTT
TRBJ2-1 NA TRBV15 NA CATSRERTTSYNEQFF TGTGCCACCAGCAGGGAGCGGACGACTAGTTACAATGAGCAGTTCTTC
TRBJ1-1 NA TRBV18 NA CASSPRGETEAFF TGTGCCAGCTCACCACGGGGAGAGACTGAAGCTTTCTTT
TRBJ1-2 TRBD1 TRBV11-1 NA CASSTDRLGYGYTF TGTGCCAGCAGCACGGACAGGCTGGGGTATGGCTACACCTTC
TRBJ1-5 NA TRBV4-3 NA CASSQGDDQPQHF TGCGCCAGCAGCCAGGGGGATGATCAGCCCCAGCATTTT
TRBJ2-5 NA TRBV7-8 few CASSLAAETQYF TGTGCCAGCAGCTTAGCCGCAGAGACCCAGTACTTC
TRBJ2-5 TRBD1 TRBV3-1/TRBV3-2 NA CASSRQGQETQYF TGTGCCAGCAGCCGACAGGGGCAAGAGACCCAGTACTTC
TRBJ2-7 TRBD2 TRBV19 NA CASSIASGTTSYEQYF TGTGCCAGTAGTATAGCTAGCGGGACCACCTCCTACGAGCAGTACTTC
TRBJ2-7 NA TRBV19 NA CASKSTGRNTYEQYF TGTGCCAGTAAGAGTACAGGGAGAAACACCTACGAGCAGTACTTC
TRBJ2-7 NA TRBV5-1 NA CASGGTNSYEQYF TGCGCCAGCGGGGGCACAAACTCCTACGAGCAGTACTTC
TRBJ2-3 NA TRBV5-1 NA CASSLLFGLPDTQYF TGCGCCAGCAGCTTGTTATTTGGATTGCCAGATACGCAGTATTTT
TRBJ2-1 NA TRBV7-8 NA CASSPRPAYNEQFF TGTGCCAGCAGCCCACGACCGGCCTACAATGAGCAGTTCTTC
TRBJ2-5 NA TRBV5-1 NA CASSLLGVTTETQYF TGCGCCAGCAGCTTGCTAGGTGTCACAACAGAGACCCAGTACTTC
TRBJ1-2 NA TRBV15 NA CATTESGNYGYTF TGTGCCACCACTGAGTCTGGGAACTATGGCTACACCTTC
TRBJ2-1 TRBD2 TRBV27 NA CASGLLSGSGRDEQFF TGTGCCAGCGGTCTCCTTAGCGGGAGCGGAAGAGATGAGCAGTTCTTC
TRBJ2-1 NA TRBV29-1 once CSTSPGGRGVEQFF TGCAGCACTTCACCCGGGGGCCGTGGAGTTGAGCAGTTCTTC
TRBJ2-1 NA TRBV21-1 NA CASSKDDGTGGVEQFF TGTGCCAGCAGCAAAGACGATGGGACAGGGGGAGTTGAGCAGTTCTTC
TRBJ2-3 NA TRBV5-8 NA CASSLARATDTQYF TGTGCCAGCAGCTTAGCTAGAGCTACAGATACGCAGTATTTT
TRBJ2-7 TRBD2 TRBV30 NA CAWSTGTSVREQYF TGTGCCTGGAGTACCGGGACTAGTGTACGCGAGCAGTACTTC
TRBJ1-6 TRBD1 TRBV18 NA CASSPDRGHNSPLHF TGTGCCAGCTCACCGGACAGGGGGCACAATTCACCCCTCCACTTT
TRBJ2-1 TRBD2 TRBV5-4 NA CASSTSGRADNEQFF TGTGCCAGCAGCACGAGCGGGAGGGCAGACAATGAGCAGTTCTTC
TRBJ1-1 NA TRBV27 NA CASILDTEAFF TGTGCCAGCATTCTTGACACTGAAGCTTTCTTT
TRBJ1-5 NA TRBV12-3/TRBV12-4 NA CASSLLGFQPQHF TGTGCCAGCAGTTTATTGGGGTTTCAGCCCCAGCATTTT
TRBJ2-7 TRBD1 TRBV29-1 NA CSVAGQGAREQYF TGCAGCGTTGCTGGACAGGGGGCACGAGAGCAGTACTTC
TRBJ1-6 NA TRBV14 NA CASSQQQYNSPLHF TGTGCCAGCAGCCAACAGCAGTATAATTCACCCCTCCACTTT
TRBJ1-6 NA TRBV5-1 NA CASSLEDSNSPLHF TGCGCCAGCAGCTTGGAGGACAGTAATTCACCCCTCCACTTT
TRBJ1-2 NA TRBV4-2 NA CASSQDGEGNYGYTF TGTGCCAGCAGCCAAGACGGCGAAGGAAACTATGGCTACACCTTC
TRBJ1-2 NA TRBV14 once CASSLIASYGYTF TGTGCCAGCAGCCTAATAGCAAGCTATGGCTACACCTTC
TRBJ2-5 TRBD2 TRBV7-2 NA CASSLRAGGLQETQYF TGTGCCAGCAGCTTACGGGCGGGAGGGTTACAAGAGACCCAGTACTTC
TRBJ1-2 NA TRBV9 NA CASSVDLGPYGYTF TGTGCCAGCAGCGTAGACCTGGGTCCCTATGGCTACACCTTC
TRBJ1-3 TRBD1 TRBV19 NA CASSKGDSLGNTIYF TGTGCCAGTAGTAAAGGGGACAGTCTCGGAAACACCATATATTTT
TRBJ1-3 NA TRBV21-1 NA CASSNGKWGFSSGNTIYF TGTGCCAGCAGCAATGGGAAATGGGGTTTCTCATCTGGAAACACCATATATTTT